This T cell receptor (beta chain) originates from a study of T and B cells in COVID-19 patients. On the study more broadly: Blood was sampled from COVID-19 patients who were either actively infected or recovered. Study results and limitations: Symptomatic-phase blood samples from mildly ill patients and early samples from severe cases were scarce. Patients with COVID-19 reportedly showed strongly skewed T cell receptor beta variable and joining gene usage.

Germline V CDR1 and CDR2: KGHSH, LQKENI. Trimming removed 5 bases from V and 9 bases from J, with 14 bases in between. This CDR3 spans 13 amino acids. Multiplex PCR with BIOMED2 TRB-A/B primer pools amplified TRB rearrangements. TCRdb called the multiplex PCR reads again in MiXCR, with one record for every CDR3 protein. The sample lists approximately 3,000 distinct CDR3 sequences; 28% were seen once. TRB was amplified from about 260-540 ng of blood genomic DNA. A remark on this clonotype: The antigen is not known.

Input material: blood. The source is a human donor with active COVID-19. The donor label of this sample is uncertain. The rearrangement uses TRBV18 and TRBJ1-5; a possible D gene is TRBD1 (6 bases). CDR3: CASSEQGGGPQHF. The CDR3 region has the DNA TGTGCCAGCTCAGAACAGGGAGGGGGGCCCCAGCATTTT.